This T cell receptor (beta chain) derives from a study of cytotoxic CD8 clonotypes in ibrutinib-treated CLL. Study-wide context: Responses comprised 25 or so partial and 2 complete; at median approximately six years, about 14 remained remitted and about 12 progressed.

Genomic DNA for TCR beta libraries, approximately 2 micrograms, came from cryopreserved PBMCs. Of note for this clone: The antigen remains undetermined.

Study results and limitations: Baseline-level clonality went beyond age-matched healthy donors and moved in step with circulating CD8+ T-cell counts.

The data were produced by immunoSEQ multiplex PCR, yet TCRdb's version contains in-frame clones alone and is incomplete. Of around 250,000 clones in the sample, 60% to 75% were seen once. The sample here was PBMCs, taken after 24 months of ibrutinib treatment. The clonotype was recovered from a human donor with chronic lymphocytic leukemia.

CDR3 sequence reads: CASSAPPDTQYF. CDR3 coding DNA: TGTGCCAGCAGCGCCCCGCCAGATACGCAGTATTTT. V usage is TRBV7-9 and J usage is TRBJ2-3; no definite D call. The CDR3 spans 12 residues. Germline CDR1 reads SEHNR; CDR2 reads FQNEAQ (reference sequence). The V end was cut by 5 bases, the J end by 4 bases, with 7 bases between.